This T cell receptor beta chain was identified during a study of PD-1 blockade in classical Hodgkin lymphoma. The method was immunoSEQ multiplex PCR; TCRdb's version includes in-frame clones alone and lacks a portion of them. The sample lists some 26,000 clones, about 83% occurring once. Trimming removed 0 bases from V and 4 bases from J; junction bases left unmatched: 7. The CDR3 spans 16 residues. The germline CDR1 and CDR2 sequences are SGHTA and FQGNSA. Exposure to brentuximab vedotin varied, and each patient had relapsed following autologous stem cell transplantation. It was by magnetic negative selection that CD4+ T cells were purified from thawed PBMCs.

This chain connects TRBV7-2 to TRBJ1-2, with 8 positions matching TRBD1. This TCR was sampled from a human donor with classical Hodgkin lymphoma. The specimen was CD4+ T cells from blood, collected at baseline. The CDR3, as DNA: TGTGCCAGCAGCTTAGCGGCCCGACAGGGGATCTATGGCTACACCTTC. It specifies CASSLAARQGIYGYTF. Complete variable domain (other parts from reference TRBV7-2 and TRBJ1-2): GAGVSQSPSNKVTEKGKDVELRCDPISGHTALYWYRQSLGQGLEFLIYFQGNSAPDKSGLPSDRFSAERTGGSVSTLTIQRTQQEDSAVYLCASSLAARQGIYGYTFGSGTRLTVV.